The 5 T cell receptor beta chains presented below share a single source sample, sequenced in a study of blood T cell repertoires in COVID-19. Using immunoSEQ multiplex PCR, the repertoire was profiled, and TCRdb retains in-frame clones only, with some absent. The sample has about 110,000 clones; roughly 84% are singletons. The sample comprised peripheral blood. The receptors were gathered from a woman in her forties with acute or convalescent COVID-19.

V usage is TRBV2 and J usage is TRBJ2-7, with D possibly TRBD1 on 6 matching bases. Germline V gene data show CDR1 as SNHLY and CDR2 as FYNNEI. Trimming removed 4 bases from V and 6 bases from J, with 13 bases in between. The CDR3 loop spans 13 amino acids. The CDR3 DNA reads TGTGCCAGCAGTGCACAGGGTATAATCGAGCAGTACTTC. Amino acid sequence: CASSAQGIIEQYF.

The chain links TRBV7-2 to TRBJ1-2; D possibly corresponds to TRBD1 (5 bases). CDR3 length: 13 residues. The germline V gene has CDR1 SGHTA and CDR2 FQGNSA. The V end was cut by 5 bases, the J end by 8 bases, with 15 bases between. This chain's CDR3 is CASSPRGLRGYTF. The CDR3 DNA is TGTGCCAGCAGCCCTCGGGGACTCCGCGGCTACACCTTC.

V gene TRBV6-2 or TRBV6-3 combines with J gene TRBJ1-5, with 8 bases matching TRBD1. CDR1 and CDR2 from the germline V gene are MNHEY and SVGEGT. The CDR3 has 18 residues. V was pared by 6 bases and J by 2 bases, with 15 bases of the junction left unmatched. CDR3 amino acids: CASSPDRAAYGGNQPQHF. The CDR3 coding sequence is TGTGCCAGCAGCCCGGACAGGGCGGCGTATGGAGGCAATCAGCCCCAGCATTTT.

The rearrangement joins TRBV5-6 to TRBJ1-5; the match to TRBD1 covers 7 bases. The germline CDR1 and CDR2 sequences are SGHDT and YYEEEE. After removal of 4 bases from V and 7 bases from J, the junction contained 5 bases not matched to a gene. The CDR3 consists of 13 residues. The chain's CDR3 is CASSARGTQPQHF. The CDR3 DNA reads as TGTGCCAGCAGCGCCAGGGGGACCCAGCCCCAGCATTTT.

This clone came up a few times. CDR3 loop: CASSRDRGGNQPQHF. The CDR3 nucleotides are TGTGCCAGTAGTAGGGACAGGGGAGGCAATCAGCCCCAGCATTTT. V is TRBV19 and J is TRBJ1-5; 10 bases map to TRBD1. This CDR3 is built from 15 residues. V trimming: 4 bases; J trimming: 2 bases; junction bases outside the gene matches: 2. Looked up from germline, CDR1 is LNHDA and CDR2 is SQIVND (reference sequence).